What follows are 26 T cell receptor beta chains derived from one specimen sequenced in a study of T cells in Graves' hyperthyroidism and ophthalmopathy. Amplified TCR beta CDR3 regions derived from RNA transcripts. An initial round of RT-PCR targeting the TCR CDR3 relied on the HTBI primer set. TCRdb reanalysed the multiplex PCR reads using MiXCR and keeps one entry per CDR3 protein. This sample has about 500,000 distinct CDR3 sequences, with over 35% found just once. Sequenced material: peripheral blood or thyroid tissue (not recorded which). The source is an adult woman with Graves' disease, either hyperthyroidism or ophthalmopathy (not recorded which).

This chain uses TRBV6-1 with TRBJ2-7; possibly TRBD2 for D (5 bases). CDR3 length: 15 residues. Germline V CDR1 and CDR2: MNHNS, SASEGT. Between the trimmed V and J ends, which lost 1 base and 0 bases, there was a span of 10 bases. Written as DNA, the CDR3 is TGTGCCAGCAGTGAAGGGGGAAGCGGCTCCTACGAGCAGTACTTC. This translates into CASSEGGSGSYEQYF.

Many counts were recorded for this clonotype. V usage is TRBV11-3 and J usage is TRBJ2-5; 8 bases agree with TRBD1. Germline lookup yields CDR1 SGHNT and CDR2 YENEEA. V lost 5 bases to trimming and J lost 2 bases; unmatched junction nucleotides: 10. The CDR3 is 16 amino acids. CDR3 coding DNA: TGTGCCAGCAGCGCCGGACAGGGTTTGGGACAAGAGACCCAGTACTTC. This codes for CASSAGQGLGQETQYF.

This clonotype was detected a few times. The chain carries TRBV2 and TRBJ1-6; no firm D call. Trimming left V 7 bases short and J 5 bases short, with 3 bases between. The CDR3 covers 11 residues. CDR1 and CDR2 from the germline V gene are SNHLY and FYNNEI. The CDR3 DNA follows: TGTGCCAGCACTGATAATTCACCCCTCCACTTT. Translation gives CASTDNSPLHF.

V gene TRBV25-1 combines with J gene TRBJ1-3; D is unclear. The V end lost 2 bases, the J end lost 4 bases, and 3 bases lay between the germline ends. The CDR3 extends over 12 amino acids. The germline gives CDR1 MGHDK, CDR2 SYGVNS. CDR3 in DNA: TGTGCCAGCAGTGAACGGGGAAACACCATATATTTT. Protein sequence: CASSERGNTIYF.

The rearrangement joins TRBV5-1 to TRBJ2-5, with 9 bases lining up with TRBD2. The junction had 6 bases not matched to a gene; V was cut back by 0 bases and J by 3 bases. Germline CDR1 reads SGHRS; CDR2 reads YFSETQ. The CDR3 loop spans 16 amino acids. The CDR3 coding sequence is TGCGCCAGCAGCTTGGATACTAGCGGGTGGGAAGAGACCCAGTACTTC. The encoded protein is CASSLDTSGWEETQYF.

The CDR3 nucleotides read TGTGCCAGCAGCTTGAGAGGATCAGATACGCAGTATTTT. Amino acids: CASSLRGSDTQYF. V and J are TRBV7-2 and TRBJ2-3; D is ambiguous. In germline, CDR1 is SGHTA, CDR2 FQGNSA. V was shortened by 3 bases and J by 4 bases, with 8 bases between the two germline ends. The CDR3 sequence is 13 residues long.

CDR3 sequence (DNA): TGTGCCAGCTGGACCAACACCGGGGAGCTGTTTTTT. Protein: CASWTNTGELFF. The rearrangement joins TRBV6-2 or TRBV6-3 to TRBJ2-2; no definite D call. CDR1 is MNHEY and CDR2 is SVGEGT in the germline V gene. The V end was cut by 8 bases, the J end by 2 bases, with 6 bases between. The CDR3 loop spans 12 amino acids.

This chain links TRBV2 with TRBJ1-6; D is uncertain. The V gene's germline CDR1 is SNHLY and CDR2 FYNNEI. The CDR3 extends over 16 amino acids. Trimming pared 6 bases from V and 1 base from J, leaving 13 bases between. The CDR3 reads CASSLTEPSYNSPLHF. The CDR3, as DNA: TGTGCCAGCAGCCTGACCGAGCCTTCCTATAATTCACCCCTCCACTTT.

For this clonotype: The germline gene is not matched at one end of the junction; a read error may be the cause. The chain combines TRBV7-9 with TRBJ2-7; 16 nucleotides match TRBD2. The CDR3 runs 18 residues. The germline V gene has CDR1 SEHNR and CDR2 FQNEAQ (reference sequence). The chain's CDR3 is CASSARMGLAGGPSEQYF. The DNA of the CDR3 is TGCGCCAGCAGCGCAAGGATGGGACTAGCGGGAGGGCCGAGCGAGCAGTACTTC.

Points on this clonotype: One end of the junction does not line up with germline, which may come from a read error. The V and J genes are TRBV5-1 and TRBJ2-7; D unresolved. The DNA end is more similar to TRBJ2-5, so the J call may be wrong. Per the germline V gene, CDR1 is SGHRS and CDR2 is YFSETQ. The CDR3 runs to 13 residues. The DNA for the CDR3 is TGTGCCAGCAGCTTCGGTTCTAGTGGGACCCAGTACTTC. It is translated as CASSFGSSGTQYF.

This clonotype was recorded a few times. The chain couples TRBV28 to TRBJ2-6, with no clear D. Trimming took off 3 bases at V and 0 bases at J, with 9 bases between the two ends. The CDR3 runs 16 residues. Germline CDR1 and CDR2: MDHEN and SYDVKM. The CDR3 spells CASSFGSRSGANVLTF. CDR3 nucleotides: TGTGCCAGCAGTTTCGGTTCTCGCTCTGGGGCCAACGTCCTGACTTTC.

This rearrangement joins TRBV5-1 to TRBJ1-1; D is uncertain. The CDR3 sequence is 12 residues long. Germline V CDR1 and CDR2: SGHRS, YFSETQ. With 0 bases removed from V and 8 bases from J, the gap between germline ends came to 8 bases. The DNA for the CDR3 is TGCGCCAGCAGCTTGGGCTCGGGGGAAGCTTTCTTT. This gives the protein CASSLGSGEAFF. Filled out from reference TRBV5-1 and TRBJ1-1, the complete variable domain reads KAGVTQTPRYLIKTRGQQVTLSCSPISGHRSVSWYQQTPGQGLQFLFEYFSETQRNKGNFPGRFSGRQFSNSRSEMNVSTLELGDSALYLCASSLGSGEAFFGQGTRLTVV.

This clonotype was counted at least ten times. This chain uses TRBV20-1 with TRBJ2-5; 10 bases align to TRBD2. J lost 7 bases, V lost 6 bases, and 11 bases had no gene match. Germline V gene data show CDR1 as DFQATT and CDR2 as SNEGSKA (reference sequence). The CDR3 sequence is 14 residues long. In DNA form, the CDR3 reads TGCAGTGCCCCCCGGTCTAGCGGGAGCGGGACCCAGTACTTC. It yields the protein CSAPRSSGSGTQYF.

The V call is TRBV9, the J call TRBJ1-2; D ambiguous. Germline V CDR1 and CDR2: SGDLS, YYNGEE. The CDR3 has 16 residues. The V end was cut by 0 bases, the J end by 1 base, with 13 bases between. The chain's CDR3 is CASSVGELTLNYGYTF. The CDR3 DNA is TGTGCCAGCAGCGTAGGGGAGCTAACCCTTAACTATGGCTACACCTTC.

This sequence joins TRBV29-1 and TRBJ1-2; maybe TRBD1 (5 bases). Germline loops: CDR1 SQVTM, CDR2 ANQGSEA. This CDR3 has 13 amino acids. Deletions cut 5 bases from V and 1 base from J, with 11 bases between. CDR3 sequence: CSVRGDGNYGYTF. The CDR3 nucleotides are TGCAGCGTTCGGGGGGATGGTAACTATGGCTACACCTTC.

The CDR3 region has the DNA TGTGCCAGCTCACCGGACAGAACAGGACTTAATCAGCCCCAGCATTTT. Translation gives CASSPDRTGLNQPQHF. The chain uses TRBV18 and TRBJ1-5; the D gene is possibly TRBD1 (6 bases). Germline V gene data show CDR1 as KGHSH and CDR2 as LQKENI. V was shortened by 3 bases and J by 4 bases, with 16 bases between the two germline ends. The CDR3 is 16 amino acids.

The V gene is TRBV11-2, the J gene TRBJ2-5, with D perhaps TRBD1 or TRBD2 (5 bases each). Trimming took 1 base from V and 5 from J, leaving 20 bases between them. The CDR3 runs 17 residues. Germline V CDR1 and CDR2: SGHAT, FQNNGV. The CDR3 region is CASSLGQGAGSWETQYF. CDR3 in DNA: TGTGCCAGCAGCTTAGGTCAAGGGGCAGGGAGTTGGGAGACCCAGTACTTC.

This chain connects TRBV29-1 to TRBJ2-7, with 8 bases aligning to TRBD1. The V segment lost 6 bases and the J segment 5 bases; nucleotides outside the gene matches: 9. Germline-derived CDR1 and CDR2 are SQVTM and ANQGSEA. The CDR3 extends over 13 amino acids. The CDR3 sequence is CSVIRDRTNEQYF. The CDR3, as DNA: TGCAGCGTCATCCGGGACAGGACAAACGAGCAGTACTTC.

The chain is built from TRBV10-2 and TRBJ2-2; maybe TRBD1 (6 bases). This CDR3 region has 15 residues. Looked up from germline, CDR1 is WSHSY and CDR2 is SAAADI. Trimming pared 2 bases from V and 8 bases from J, leaving 15 bases between. The CDR3 nucleotides are TGCGCCAGCAGTGAGGTCCCAGGGGTCTTGGGGGAGCTGTTTTTT. Protein: CASSEVPGVLGELFF.

The chain couples TRBV29-1 to TRBJ2-7; D is ambiguous. Germline V gene lookup returns CDR1 SQVTM and CDR2 ANQGSEA. The CDR3 totals 12 residues. CDR3 sequence (DNA): TGCAGGTTGGCGGTAACTTCCTACGAGCAGTACTTC. Translation: CRLAVTSYEQYF.

This clonotype has a handful of counts. This chain uses TRBV29-1 with TRBJ2-7; 15 bases agree with TRBD2. There are 15 residues in the CDR3. Germline CDR1 and CDR2: SQVTM and ANQGSEA. Trimming removed 7 bases from V and 2 bases from J; junction bases left unmatched: 6. The CDR3 reads CSAAGLAGGPYEQYF. CDR3 DNA sequence: TGCAGCGCTGCAGGACTAGCGGGAGGGCCCTACGAGCAGTACTTC.

The CDR3 DNA reads TGTGCCAGCTCACCACAGGGATTCTACTACGAGCAGTACTTC. It translates to CASSPQGFYYEQYF. The chain is built from TRBV19 and TRBJ2-7, with TRBD1 as a possible D gene (6 bases). Germline loops: CDR1 LNHDA, CDR2 SQIVND (reference sequence). This CDR3 has 14 amino acids. Trimming took 9 bases from V and 3 from J, leaving 18 bases between them.

A remark on this clonotype: A much larger clone differs by one base, so this may be a read error. J is TRBJ1-1 and V is TRBV6-5, with 9 bases aligning to TRBD1. Germline CDR1 is MNHEY and CDR2 is SVGAGI. The CDR3 has 15 amino acids. The DNA for the CDR3 is TGTACCAGCAAGGGGACAGGGCTATCGAACACTGAAGCTTTCTTT. Protein: CTSKGTGLSNTEAFF.

The chain uses TRBV6-5 and TRBJ1-1; perhaps TRBD1 as D (6 bases). CDR3 length: 12 amino acids. The ends were cut back, 7 bases at V and 5 bases at J, with 11 bases in the middle. Germline V gene sequence: CDR1 MNHEY, CDR2 SVGAGI. CDR3 in DNA: TGTGCCAGCATTGGGGGGCAAACTGAAGCTTTCTTT. Protein: CASIGGQTEAFF.

Comments on this clonotype: Just one base apart from a much larger clone, this may be a read error. The gene calls are TRBV5-4 and TRBJ1-4; 7 nucleotides agree with TRBD1. The germline V gene encodes CDR1 SGHNT and CDR2 YYREEE (reference sequence). The CDR3 is made up of 14 amino acids. V trimming: 4 bases; J trimming: 10 bases; junction bases outside the gene matches: 10. The CDR3 nucleotides are TGTGCCAGCAGCGCCCGGGACAGCAGTGGAAAACTGTTTTTT. Its protein product is CASSARDSSGKLFF. The full variable domain, with the rest looked up from reference TRBV5-4 and TRBJ1-4, is ETGVTQSPTHLIKTRGQQVTLRCSSQSGHNTVSWYQQALGQGPQFIFQYYREEENGRGNFPPRFSGLQFPNYSSELNVNALELDDSALYLCASSARDSSGKLFFGSGTQLSVL.

Worth noting for this clonotype: The junction departs from the called germline gene at one end, perhaps through a read error. The rearrangement joins TRBV14 to TRBJ1-5; no clear D. Germline CDR1 is SGHDN and CDR2 is FVKESK. The CDR3 loop spans 12 amino acids. For the CDR3, the DNA is TGTGCCAGCAGCAAAGATCAGATGACCCAGCATTTT. It translates to CASSKDQMTQHF.